Each of the 25 T cell receptor beta chains below was sequenced from the same sample in a study of T-cell memory formation after mild COVID-19. Via MiXCR, TCRdb re-called the 5' RACE reads, giving one row per CDR3 protein. The sample lists hundreds of thousands of distinct CDR3 sequences, roughly 20% occurring once. Input material: PBMCs or a T cell subset sorted from them (not recorded which). These TCRs come from an adult woman who had mild COVID-19 (a few samples of this study predate the infection). Cell type and time point are not known.

V usage is TRBV10-3 and J usage is TRBJ2-7; 7 nucleotides agree with TRBD2. This CDR3 comprises 14 residues. Germline CDR1 and CDR2: ENHRY and SYGVKD. V shed 3 bases, J shed 7 bases, and the junction held 9 bases outside the gene matches. The CDR3 nucleotides are TGTGCCATCAGTGAAGAGGCGGGAGCTGAAGAGCAGTACTTC. Translating it yields CAISEEAGAEEQYF.

The table lists this clonotype with a few counts. V gene TRBV5-1 combines with J gene TRBJ1-5; tentative D call: TRBD1 (5 bases). The germline V and J ends were trimmed by 4 bases and 7 bases, with 12 bases remaining between them. CDR3 length: 13 residues. The germline V gene has CDR1 SGHRS and CDR2 YFSETQ. CDR3 coding DNA: TGCGCCAGCAGCCTGGAGGGGATCCAGCCCCAGCATTTT. It encodes CASSLEGIQPQHF.

This chain connects TRBV15 to TRBJ1-1, with a possible D match to TRBD1 (5 bases). CDR1 LNHNV and CDR2 YYDKDF come from the germline V gene (reference sequence). The CDR3 has 15 amino acids. V lost 0 bases and J 0 bases, leaving 8 bases between the germline ends. The CDR3 loop reads CATSRDAGMNTEAFF. DNA of the CDR3: TGTGCCACCAGCAGAGACGCAGGGATGAACACTGAAGCTTTCTTT.

This clonotype has a handful of counts. The genes are TRBV5-4 and TRBJ2-1; the D is unclear. Trimming pared 4 bases from V and 1 base from J, leaving 12 bases between. The V gene's germline CDR1 is SGHNT and CDR2 YYREEE (reference sequence). The CDR3 has 15 residues. The CDR3 is CASSPRTDSYNEQFF. The CDR3 DNA follows: TGTGCCAGCAGCCCTCGGACGGATTCCTACAATGAGCAGTTCTTC. Variable domain in full (rest from reference TRBV5-4 and TRBJ2-1): ETGVTQSPTHLIKTRGQQVTLRCSSQSGHNTVSWYQQALGQGPQFIFQYYREEENGRGNFPPRFSGLQFPNYSSELNVNALELDDSALYLCASSPRTDSYNEQFFGPGTRLTVL.

This clonotype was recorded at least ten times. V gene TRBV7-2 combines with J gene TRBJ2-4; the D is unclear. CDR1 is SGHTA and CDR2 is FQGNSA in the germline V gene. This CDR3 comprises 13 residues. V was pared by 5 bases and J by 7 bases, with 12 bases between. This CDR3 reads CASSTSMGNIQYF. In DNA form, the CDR3 reads TGTGCCAGCAGCACCTCCATGGGGAACATTCAGTACTTC.

The chain uses TRBV25-1 and TRBJ2-3; 10 nucleotides align to TRBD2. J gave up 1 base and V 8 bases, and 6 bases lay outside the gene matches. The CDR3 totals 15 residues. CDR1 is MGHDK and CDR2 is SYGVNS in the germline V gene. In DNA, the CDR3 is TGTGCCAGCGGGACTAGCGCATCCCGCACAGATACGCAGTATTTT. Translating gives CASGTSASRTDTQYF. Full variable domain (remainder filled in from reference TRBV25-1 and TRBJ2-3): EADIYQTPRYLVIGTGKKITLECSQTMGHDKMYWYQQDPGMELHLIHYSYGVNSTEKGDLSSESTVSRIRTEHFPLTLESARPSHTSQYLCASGTSASRTDTQYFGPGTRLTVL.

V is TRBV5-1 and J is TRBJ2-2; either TRBD1 or TRBD2 may fit D (6 bases each). CDR1 and CDR2 from the germline V gene are SGHRS and YFSETQ. CDR3 length equals 17 residues. Trimming stripped 0 bases from V and 7 bases from J, with 19 bases between. The CDR3 is CASSLATGGLGSGELFF. CDR3 nucleotide sequence: TGCGCCAGCAGCTTGGCTACCGGGGGCTTAGGAAGCGGGGAGCTGTTTTTT.

J is TRBJ2-3 and V is TRBV10-3; D may be TRBD1 (6 bases). V was clipped by 10 bases and J by 3 bases, with 11 bases between them. Germline-derived CDR1 and CDR2 are ENHRY and SYGVKD. The CDR3 sequence is 12 residues long. The CDR3 spells CATQGRTDTQYF. Here the CDR3 DNA reads TGTGCCACACAGGGAAGGACAGATACGCAGTATTTT.

The V gene is TRBV12-3 or TRBV12-4, the J gene TRBJ2-7, with D perhaps TRBD1 (5 bases). V was cut by 7 bases and J by 2 bases, with 15 bases left in between. The CDR3 covers 14 residues. The CDR3 reads CASTRTLTPYEQYF. CDR3 nucleotide sequence: TGTGCCAGCACCAGGACATTAACTCCCTACGAGCAGTACTTC.

The rearrangement links TRBV19 to TRBJ2-1, with D possibly being TRBD1 or TRBD2 (5 bases each). V shed 6 bases and J shed 4 bases, with 16 bases lying between them. The CDR3 is 15 amino acids. Germline V gene sequence: CDR1 LNHDA, CDR2 SQIVND (reference sequence). CDR3: CASSPSRGPYNEQFF. CDR3 nucleotides: TGTGCCAGTAGCCCCTCCCGGGGACCATACAATGAGCAGTTCTTC.

The chain is built from TRBV19 and TRBJ2-1, with D perhaps assigned TRBD1 or TRBD2 (7 bases each). The CDR3 totals 15 residues. Germline V gives CDR1 LNHDA, CDR2 SQIVND (reference sequence). V lost 3 bases and J lost 9, with 18 bases in between. The CDR3 reads CASSIGGGGYGEQFF. In nucleotides, the CDR3 is TGTGCCAGTAGTATTGGGGGAGGGGGCTACGGTGAGCAGTTCTTC.

This clonotype came up a few times. V usage is TRBV2 and J usage is TRBJ2-7; 7 bases are shared with TRBD2. CDR1 is SNHLY and CDR2 is FYNNEI in the germline V gene. The V segment lost 3 bases and the J segment 3 bases; nucleotides outside the gene matches: 5. The CDR3 has 14 residues. The CDR3 sequence: CASSETSQFYEQYF. The CDR3 nucleotides are TGTGCCAGCAGTGAGACTAGCCAATTCTACGAGCAGTACTTC.

V is TRBV12-3 or TRBV12-4 and J is TRBJ2-1, with 11 nucleotides matching TRBD2. V lost 8 bases to trimming and J lost 8 bases; unmatched junction nucleotides: 8. The CDR3 is 14 residues long. CDR3 protein: CASGVAGGPDEQFF. CDR3 in DNA: TGTGCCAGCGGCGTAGCGGGAGGGCCCGATGAGCAGTTCTTC.

This clonotype showed up just a few times. The chain is built from TRBV20-1 and TRBJ1-6; no reliable D call. V was trimmed by 2 bases and J by 3 bases, leaving 14 bases between them. Per germline, CDR1 DFQATT and CDR2 SNEGSKA (reference sequence). CDR3 length equals 16 residues. The CDR3 region is CSARIDRLGYNSPLHF. DNA of the CDR3: TGCAGTGCTAGAATTGACCGGCTGGGCTATAATTCACCCCTCCACTTT.

This clonotype has only a few counts. The chain recombines TRBV13 with TRBJ1-2; 10 positions match TRBD1. Losses at the gene ends were 2 bases for V and 4 bases for J; bases not matched to a gene: 7. This CDR3 has 16 residues. Germline V CDR1 and CDR2: PRHDT, FYEKMQ (reference sequence). CDR3 sequence: CASSLPVDRGSYGYTF. CDR3 sequence (DNA): TGTGCCAGCAGCTTACCCGTGGACAGGGGGAGCTATGGCTACACCTTC.

V usage is TRBV7-3 and J usage is TRBJ2-2, with D possibly matching TRBD2 (6 bases). CDR1 SGHTA and CDR2 FQGTGA come from the germline V gene. The CDR3 length is 17 residues. With 1 base removed from V and 5 bases from J, the gap between germline ends came to 17 bases. The CDR3 loop is CASSLMTPGLATGELFF. Here the CDR3 DNA reads TGTGCCAGCAGCTTAATGACGCCGGGACTTGCTACCGGGGAGCTGTTTTTT.

V and J are TRBV5-1 and TRBJ1-2; 8 bases match TRBD1. Germline CDR1 and CDR2: SGHRS and YFSETQ. This CDR3 spans 16 amino acids. The V gene end was trimmed by 4 bases and the J gene end by 8 bases; junction bases not matched to a gene: 16. The CDR3 loop is CASSRRLQGALEGYTF. CDR3 sequence (DNA): TGCGCCAGCAGCAGACGCCTCCAGGGGGCATTGGAAGGCTACACCTTC.

The chain recombines TRBV3-1 with TRBJ1-5; D unclear. V lost 3 bases and J 3 bases, leaving 6 bases between the germline ends. Germline CDR1 LGHDT, CDR2 YNNKEL (reference sequence). The length of the CDR3 is 13 residues. This chain's CDR3 is CASSQKPNQPQHF. The DNA for the CDR3 is TGTGCCAGCAGCCAGAAGCCCAATCAGCCCCAGCATTTT.

V is TRBV5-1 and J is TRBJ2-2; 7 bases align to TRBD1. The germline CDR1 and CDR2 sequences are SGHRS and YFSETQ. Losses at the gene ends were 4 bases for V and 4 bases for J; bases not matched to a gene: 10. The CDR3 loop spans 16 amino acids. The CDR3 loop is CASSQRTSGGTGELFF. Here the CDR3 DNA reads TGCGCCAGCAGCCAAAGGACGTCAGGGGGCACCGGGGAGCTGTTTTTT.

The chain joins TRBV5-1 to TRBJ2-3; possibly TRBD2 for D (5 bases). The germline V gene encodes CDR1 SGHRS and CDR2 YFSETQ. This CDR3 has 16 residues. Trimming cost V 0 bases and J 0 bases, with 11 bases left between them. The CDR3 DNA reads TGCGCCAGCAGCTTGGGAGCGGTCACTAGCACAGATACGCAGTATTTT. As protein: CASSLGAVTSTDTQYF. The full variable domain, completed using reference TRBV5-1 and TRBJ2-3, is KAGVTQTPRYLIKTRGQQVTLSCSPISGHRSVSWYQQTPGQGLQFLFEYFSETQRNKGNFPGRFSGRQFSNSRSEMNVSTLELGDSALYLCASSLGAVTSTDTQYFGPGTRLTVL.

V gene TRBV7-9 combines with J gene TRBJ2-1; 9 positions agree with TRBD2. Germline V lookup: CDR1 SEHNR, CDR2 FQNEAQ (reference sequence). J was trimmed by 8 bases and V by 6 bases; bases with no gene match: 11. CDR3 length: 15 amino acids. CDR3 amino acids: CASRGFSGSWDEQFF. The CDR3 nucleotides are TGTGCCAGCAGAGGTTTTAGCGGGAGTTGGGATGAGCAGTTCTTC.

About this clonotype: A read error may account for a junction end that differs from germline. The chain uses TRBV5-8 and TRBJ1-1, with 7 bases matching TRBD1. The CDR3 totals 12 residues. Germline V gene lookup returns CDR1 SGHTS and CDR2 YDEGEE. For the CDR3, the DNA is TGTGCCAGCAGCCTGACTTTCCGACAGGGTCTCTTT. Encoded protein: CASSLTFRQGLF.

This CDR3 is CASKTGGTGELFF. CDR3 nucleotides: TGTGCCAGTAAAACAGGGGGCACCGGGGAGCTGTTTTTT. V gene TRBV7-9 combines with J gene TRBJ2-2; 8 bases map to TRBD1. Trimming took 9 bases from V and 4 from J; bases not matched to a gene: 4. The length of the CDR3 is 13 residues. Germline V lookup: CDR1 SEHNR, CDR2 FQNEAQ (reference sequence).

The rearrangement links TRBV24-1 to TRBJ1-3; D is unclear. Trimming pared 3 bases from V and 0 bases from J, leaving 8 bases between. Germline CDR1 and CDR2: KGHDR and SFDVKD. This CDR3 has 15 residues. DNA for the CDR3: TGTGCCACCAGTGATGTCGGAGACTCTGGAAACACCATATATTTT. It translates to CATSDVGDSGNTIYF.

The gene calls are TRBV28 and TRBJ2-1; D call uncertain. This CDR3 has 13 residues. Germline V gives CDR1 MDHEN, CDR2 SYDVKM. The ends were cut back, 6 bases at V and 4 bases at J, with 10 bases in the middle. CDR3 in DNA: TGTGCCAGCAGCCCTCAGATGTACAATGAGCAGTTCTTC. It specifies CASSPQMYNEQFF.